Each of the 8 T cell receptor beta chains below was sequenced from the same sample in a study of blood T cell repertoires in COVID-19. The assay was immunoSEQ multiplex PCR, and TCRdb's table has in-frame clones only and misses some. The sample contains 270,000 or so clones, approximately 81% of which appear only once. Sequences were obtained from PBMCs or T cells enriched from blood (not recorded which). Receptor source: a woman aged 50 to 60 who had been exposed to COVID-19.

The sample holds a few counts of this clone. CDR3 residues: CSAHGRYGNTF. CDR3 coding DNA: TGCAGTGCTCACGGGCGTTACGGGAACACCTTC. The chain couples TRBV20-1 to TRBJ1-2; D uncertain. The V end lost 5 bases, the J end lost 12 bases, and 16 bases lay between the germline ends. The CDR3 runs 11 residues. The germline V gene has CDR1 DFQATT and CDR2 SNEGSKA (reference sequence).

This clone was seen more than once but under ten times. The chain couples TRBV6-1 to TRBJ2-3, with 10 bases fitting TRBD2. V lost 3 bases to trimming and J lost 1 base; unmatched junction nucleotides: 4. This CDR3 has 16 amino acids. The germline CDR1 and CDR2 sequences are MNHNS and SASEGT. CDR3 nucleotide sequence: TGTGCCAGCAGTGATTCCCTAGCGGGGGGCACAGATACGCAGTATTTT. It yields the protein CASSDSLAGGTDTQYF.

The chain combines TRBV19 with TRBJ1-2, with TRBD1 matching 8 bases. This CDR3 has 11 amino acids. The germline gives CDR1 LNHDA, CDR2 SQIVND (reference sequence). J lost 8 bases, V lost 10 bases, and 6 bases had no gene match. CDR3 coding DNA: TGTGCCATCGCCAGACAGGGGGGCTACACCTTC. Translating gives CAIARQGGYTF.

The rearrangement uses TRBV7-2 and TRBJ1-2, with a tentative D call TRBD1 (6 bases). V was trimmed by 3 bases and J by 8 bases, leaving 13 bases between them. The CDR3 runs 13 residues. CDR1 and CDR2 (germline): SGHTA, FQGNSA. The CDR3 is CASSFLPTGGYTF. Here the CDR3 DNA reads TGTGCCAGCAGCTTCCTACCAACAGGGGGCTACACCTTC.

V is TRBV7-8 and J is TRBJ2-3; TRBD2 matches at 8 bases. The CDR3 length is 15 residues. Germline trimming cut 3 bases from V and 5 bases from J; bases unmatched to any gene: 7. Germline lookup yields CDR1 SGHVS and CDR2 FQNEAQ. In DNA, the CDR3 is TGTGCCAGCAGCTTTTTGGGGACTAGAGAAGATACGCAGTATTTT. Its translation: CASSFLGTREDTQYF.

This sequence joins TRBV5-1 and TRBJ2-3; TRBD1 is a possible D gene (6 bases). Trimming cost V 2 bases and J 0 bases, with 10 bases left between them. CDR3 length: 15 amino acids. Per the germline V gene, CDR1 is SGHRS and CDR2 is YFSETQ. CDR3 sequence reads: CASSLKGESTDTQYF. The CDR3 DNA reads TGCGCCAGCAGCTTAAAGGGGGAGAGCACAGATACGCAGTATTTT.

The chain recombines TRBV28 with TRBJ1-4; the match to TRBD1 covers 7 bases. The junction had 8 bases not matched to a gene; V was cut back by 6 bases and J by 7 bases. CDR1 MDHEN and CDR2 SYDVKM come from the germline V gene. There are 14 residues in the CDR3. The CDR3 sequence is CASRSTGDGEKLFF. The CDR3 coding sequence is TGTGCCAGCAGATCCACAGGGGATGGTGAAAAACTGTTTTTT.

The chain links TRBV27 to TRBJ2-7, with D possibly being TRBD1 (5 bases). Germline values: CDR1 MNHEY, CDR2 SMNVEV (reference sequence). V dropped 2 bases and J dropped 2 bases, with 16 bases sitting between them. CDR3 length: 16 residues. Written as DNA, the CDR3 is TGTGCCAGCAGTTTAAGTGCTACGGCAGGGACCTACGAGCAGTACTTC. Translated, it gives CASSLSATAGTYEQYF.